This is a list of T cell receptor beta chains from one sample in a study of blood T cell repertoires in COVID-19. TCRdb keeps only in-frame clones here, not all; method: immunoSEQ multiplex PCR. The sample lists 230,000 or so clones; roughly 81% were seen once. The sequencing input was peripheral blood. All receptors derive from a woman of 80 years or more with COVID-19, enrolled during active disease. Both conserved end residues are part of each CDR3. The D gene is left open where the match is weak. Clone size appears in some rows only: once, few, many, or a class for an expanded clone.

size: once
V: TRBV18
D: TRBD1
length: 16
J: TRBJ2-5
DNA: TGTGCCAGCTCACCATCGGGACAGGGGGGAACCGGGACCCAGTACTTC
CDR3: CASSPSGQGGTGTQYF

size: .
V: TRBV2
D: TRBD1
length: 15
J: TRBJ1-2
DNA: TGTGCCAGCAGTGAAAGGGTCGGGACAGTATATGGCTACACCTTC
CDR3: CASSERVGTVYGYTF

size: once
V: TRBV4-1
D: .
length: 14
J: TRBJ2-7
DNA: TGCGCCAGCAGCCGTCCCGGGACAAGTTACGAGCAGTACTTC
CDR3: CASSRPGTSYEQYF

size: .
V: TRBV5-1
D: TRBD1
length: 16
J: TRBJ2-3
DNA: TGCGCCAGCAGCTTGACCTCCGGGACAGGGACAGATACGCAGTATTTT
CDR3: CASSLTSGTGTDTQYF

size: .
V: TRBV4-2
D: .
length: 21
J: TRBJ1-4
DNA: TGTGCCAGCAGCCAAGAAGGAAGAGTAGCAGGGCTGACGTGGGTCAATGAAAAACTGTTTTTT
CDR3: CASSQEGRVAGLTWVNEKLFF

size: .
V: TRBV28
D: .
length: 12
J: TRBJ2-7
DNA: TGTGCCAGCAGTTTACTCGGCTACGAGCAGTACTTC
CDR3: CASSLLGYEQYF

size: .
V: TRBV19
D: TRBD1
length: 14
J: TRBJ1-3
DNA: TGTGCCAGTAGCGCAGGGGGCTCTGGAAACACCATATATTTT
CDR3: CASSAGGSGNTIYF

size: once
V: TRBV7-2
D: .
length: 15
J: TRBJ1-5
DNA: TGTGCCAGCAGCCCCGGCAGGGCAAGCAATCAGCCCCAGCATTTT
CDR3: CASSPGRASNQPQHF

size: .
V: TRBV3-1/TRBV3-2
D: .
length: 16
J: TRBJ2-3
DNA: TGTGCCAGCAGCCAAGCCGGGACTTCTAGCACAGATACGCAGTATTTT
CDR3: CASSQAGTSSTDTQYF

size: .
V: TRBV11-2
D: TRBD1
length: 15
J: TRBJ2-5
DNA: TGTGCCAGCAGCTTAGACAGGGGGCGCGCGGAGACCCAGTACTTC
CDR3: CASSLDRGRAETQYF

size: .
V: TRBV20-1
D: .
length: 10
J: TRBJ2-7
DNA: TGCAGTGCTGAATACGGCGAGCAGTACTTC
CDR3: CSAEYGEQYF

size: .
V: TRBV7-3
D: .
length: 15
J: TRBJ2-1
DNA: TGTGCCAGCAGCCTCGAAGGACGGACTCACAATGAGCAGTTCTTC
CDR3: CASSLEGRTHNEQFF

size: .
V: TRBV19
D: .
length: 14
J: TRBJ1-2
DNA: TGTGCCAGTAGTATTGGGCGGGGGACCTACGGCTACACCTTC
CDR3: CASSIGRGTYGYTF

size: .
V: TRBV11-2
D: TRBD1
length: 13
J: TRBJ1-2
DNA: TGTGCCAGCAGCTTGGGGACAGGGAATAGCTACACCTTC
CDR3: CASSLGTGNSYTF

size: .
V: TRBV6-5
D: TRBD1
length: 14
J: TRBJ1-5
DNA: TGTGCCAGTCAGGGGGAACGGGGCAATCAGCCCCAGCATTTT
CDR3: CASQGERGNQPQHF

size: once
V: TRBV3-1/TRBV3-2
D: .
length: 13
J: TRBJ1-1
DNA: TGTGCCAGCGCCTTGGGCTCAAGCTTTGAAGCTTTCTTT
CDR3: CASALGSSFEAFF

size: .
V: TRBV30
D: TRBD1
length: 18
J: TRBJ1-1
DNA: TGTGCCTGGAGTGTACGGGGAGGGGACAGGGGCCCGAACACTGAAGCTTTCTTT
CDR3: CAWSVRGGDRGPNTEAFF

size: .
V: TRBV24-1
D: TRBD1
length: 15
J: TRBJ2-3
DNA: TGTGCCACCAGTGATACGGGACAGGGGTTGGATACGCAGTATTTT
CDR3: CATSDTGQGLDTQYF

size: .
V: TRBV2
D: .
length: 12
J: TRBJ1-4
DNA: TGTGCCAGCAGGCGGGGGGGCGAAAAACTGTTTTTT
CDR3: CASRRGGEKLFF

size: few
V: TRBV9
D: .
length: 15
J: TRBJ1-3
DNA: TGTGCCAGCAGTGCTCAGGGGTTAGGAGGAAACACCATATATTTT
CDR3: CASSAQGLGGNTIYF

size: few
V: TRBV20-1
D: .
length: 14
J: TRBJ1-3
DNA: TGCAGTGCTAGTCCTCACTCCGGTGGAAACACCATATATTTT
CDR3: CSASPHSGGNTIYF

size: .
V: TRBV29-1
D: TRBD2
length: 11
J: TRBJ2-1
DNA: TGCAGCGTTCTGACTAGCGGGGAGCAGTTCTTC
CDR3: CSVLTSGEQFF

size: .
V: TRBV28
D: .
length: 16
J: TRBJ1-5
DNA: TGTGCCAGCAGTTTTAGGGGGGGTAGTGGCAATCAGCCCCAGCATTTT
CDR3: CASSFRGGSGNQPQHF

size: .
V: TRBV9
D: .
length: 13
J: TRBJ1-2
DNA: TGTGCCAGCAGCGTAGTTGGGGGCCGGGGCTACACCTTC
CDR3: CASSVVGGRGYTF

size: .
V: TRBV28
D: .
length: 13
J: TRBJ2-7
DNA: TGTGCCAGCAGTTTCCAGGGTACCTACGAGCAGTACTTC
CDR3: CASSFQGTYEQYF

size: .
V: TRBV5-1
D: .
length: 13
J: TRBJ1-3
DNA: TGCGCCAGCAGCCCATTCTCTGGAAACACCATATATTTT
CDR3: CASSPFSGNTIYF

size: .
V: TRBV9
D: TRBD2
length: 17
J: TRBJ2-3
DNA: TGTGCCAGCAGCGTAGCTGGGGGGAGGGTAGTGGGGGATACGCAGTATTTT
CDR3: CASSVAGGRVVGDTQYF

size: .
V: TRBV7-9
D: .
length: 12
J: TRBJ2-7
DNA: TGTGCCAGCAGCTCACAGGGACACGAGCAGTACTTC
CDR3: CASSSQGHEQYF

size: .
V: TRBV6-2/TRBV6-3
D: TRBD1
length: 15
J: TRBJ2-7
DNA: TGTGCCAGCAGTTCCCAGGGGGCTCCCTCCTACGAGCAGTACTTC
CDR3: CASSSQGAPSYEQYF

size: .
V: TRBV6-1
D: .
length: 13
J: TRBJ1-1
DNA: TGTGCCAGCAGGTCGACAGTGAACACTGAAGCTTTCTTT
CDR3: CASRSTVNTEAFF

size: .
V: TRBV18
D: TRBD2
length: 15
J: TRBJ2-3
DNA: TGTGCCAGCTCAACTAGCGGGGGGATCACAGATACGCAGTATTTT
CDR3: CASSTSGGITDTQYF

size: .
V: TRBV19
D: TRBD1
length: 16
J: TRBJ1-6
DNA: TGTGCCAGTAGTACCTCGGGACAGTTCGATAATTCACCCCTCCACTTT
CDR3: CASSTSGQFDNSPLHF

size: .
V: TRBV4-1
D: .
length: 14
J: TRBJ1-1
DNA: TGCGCCAGCAGCCAAGTTGGGGGGAGGGCTGAAGCTTTCTTT
CDR3: CASSQVGGRAEAFF